This note documents a single TCR beta chain sequence. What it binds is not known. This sample stems from a study of cytomegalovirus exposure and HLA in healthy donors. Study-wide findings and caveats: With further analysis later on, most CMV-associated TCR beta chains appeared HLA-restricted. For most subjects, TCR beta sequences were reported to predict HLA-A and HLA-B alleles with accuracy.

The CDR3 has 14 amino acids. Vbeta (60) and Jbeta (13) primers were used in the PCR. Generated by immunoSEQ multiplex PCR, the TCRdb table keeps only in-frame clones and is missing some. The data contain 100,000 or so clones, 70% to 85% of them singletons. The V call is TRBV21-1, the J call TRBJ2-7; the table's D call, TRBD2, was not checked against the DNA. TRBV21-1 is a listed pseudogene. Sequences were obtained from PBMCs. This TCR was recovered from a young man in good health and CMV-seronegative. CDR3 in DNA: TGTGCCAGCAGCAACTACGGGGGACCCTACGAGCAGTACTTC. Amino acids: CASSNYGGPYEQYF.